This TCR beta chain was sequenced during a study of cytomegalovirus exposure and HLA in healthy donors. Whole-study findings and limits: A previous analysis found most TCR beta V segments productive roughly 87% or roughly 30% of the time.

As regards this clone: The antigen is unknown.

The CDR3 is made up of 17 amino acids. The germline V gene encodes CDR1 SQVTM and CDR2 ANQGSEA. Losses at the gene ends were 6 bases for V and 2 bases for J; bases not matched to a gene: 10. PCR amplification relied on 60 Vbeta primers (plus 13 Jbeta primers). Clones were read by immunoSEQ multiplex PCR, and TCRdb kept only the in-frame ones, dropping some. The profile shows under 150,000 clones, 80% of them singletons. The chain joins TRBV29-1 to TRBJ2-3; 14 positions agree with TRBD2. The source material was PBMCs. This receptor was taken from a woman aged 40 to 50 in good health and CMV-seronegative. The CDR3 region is CSVDGTSGRENTDTQYF. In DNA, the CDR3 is TGCAGCGTGGACGGGACTAGCGGGAGAGAGAACACAGATACGCAGTATTTT.